A single sample is the source of the 27 T cell receptor beta chains below, sequenced in a study of human T cells and chemical hapten exposure. TCRdb processed the RACE reads anew with MiXCR; each CDR3 protein has one entry. Of about 190,000 distinct CDR3 sequences detected, around 25% appear once; the ten largest clones hold 2.5%. Time point given: patch test 3, about 24 weeks after DPC sensitization. This sample's treatment: therapeutic diphenylcyclopropenone sensitization with weekly scalp DPC. This sample comprised whole blood, obtained in connection with sensitization to the hapten diphenylcyclopropenone (DPC). These receptors were collected from a woman between 40 and 55 years old with alopecia areata. Some clones in this sample may be carry-over from other donors' samples.

The V call is TRBV7-9, the J call TRBJ1-1, with TRBD1 matching 7 bases. V lost 5 bases to trimming and J lost 5 bases; unmatched junction nucleotides: 8. Germline V gene lookup returns CDR1 SEHNR and CDR2 FQNEAQ (reference sequence). CDR3 length: 14 amino acids. The CDR3 loop reads CASSGTDRRTEAFF. The DNA for the CDR3 is TGTGCCAGCAGCGGAACGGACAGGAGGACTGAAGCTTTCTTT.

V usage is TRBV29-1 and J usage is TRBJ2-1; D is uncertain. Trimming removed 4 bases at V and 5 bases at J, with 12 bases between. Germline values: CDR1 SQVTM, CDR2 ANQGSEA. The CDR3 has 13 amino acids. CDR3 coding DNA: TGCAGCGTTGGGTCCGCTAAACACAATGAGCAGTTCTTC. Residues: CSVGSAKHNEQFF.

In its sample, this clonotype was seen many times. V gene TRBV6-5 combines with J gene TRBJ2-7, with 7 bases lining up with TRBD2. Germline V CDR1 and CDR2: MNHEY, SVGAGI. The CDR3 runs 15 residues. Trimming removed 0 bases from V and 0 bases from J; junction bases left unmatched: 2. CDR3 DNA sequence: TGTGCCAGCAGTTACTCCGGGGGGAGCTCCTACGAGCAGTACTTC. The encoded protein is CASSYSGGSSYEQYF.

The chain employs TRBV4-1 and TRBJ1-6; D remains ambiguous. The V gene's germline CDR1 is MGHRA and CDR2 YSYEKL. The CDR3 length is 15 residues. Deletions cut 0 bases from V and 9 bases from J, with 12 bases between. In DNA, the CDR3 is TGCGCCAGCAGCCAAGATCAGAACGCGGCTTCACCCCTCCACTTT. Translation: CASSQDQNAASPLHF.

The V call is TRBV29-1, the J call TRBJ1-2; a possible D gene is TRBD1 (6 bases). CDR1 is SQVTM, CDR2 ANQGSEA, per germline. The V end lost 2 bases, the J end lost 8 bases, and 12 bases lay between the germline ends. CDR3 length: 12 amino acids. CDR3: CSVETTGFGYTF. CDR3 coding DNA: TGCAGCGTTGAAACCACAGGGTTCGGCTACACCTTC.

In its sample, this clonotype was seen a few times. The rearrangement uses TRBV10-3 and TRBJ2-7; D gene unclear. Looked up from germline, CDR1 is ENHRY and CDR2 is SYGVKD. The CDR3 is 11 residues long. The V end lost 1 base, the J end lost 5 bases, and 3 bases lay between the germline ends. The CDR3 region is CAISELHEQYF. CDR3 sequence (DNA): TGTGCCATCAGTGAGTTGCACGAGCAGTACTTC.

This clonotype was counted once. The J gene is TRBJ2-1, the V gene TRBV28; 9 nucleotides match TRBD1. Germline V gene lookup returns CDR1 MDHEN and CDR2 SYDVKM. The J segment lost 5 bases and the V segment lost 7 bases, leaving 9 bases of the junction unmatched. This CDR3 has 15 amino acids. The CDR3 here is CASTRPGQGHNEQFF. The CDR3 DNA reads as TGTGCCAGCACCAGACCGGGACAGGGACACAATGAGCAGTTCTTC. Looking up the rest from reference TRBV28 and TRBJ2-1 gives the full variable domain: DVKVTQSSRYLVKRTGEKVFLECVQDMDHENMFWYRQDPGLGLRLIYFSYDVKMKEKGDIPEGYSVSREKKERFSLILESASTNQTSMYLCASTRPGQGHNEQFFGPGTRLTVL.

This rearrangement joins TRBV5-1 to TRBJ2-1; tentatively, D is TRBD2 (6 bases). The CDR3 covers 16 residues. V shed 1 base and J shed 7 bases, with 18 bases lying between them. Per germline, CDR1 SGHRS and CDR2 YFSETQ. The CDR3 sequence: CASSLRWSGGENEQFF. DNA of the CDR3: TGCGCCAGCAGCTTGCGTTGGTCAGGAGGGGAAAATGAGCAGTTCTTC.

This clonotype was counted ten times or more. The CDR3, as DNA: TGTGCCAGCAACGGGGACGATCAAGAGACCCAGTACTTC. Translated, it gives CASNGDDQETQYF. This rearrangement joins TRBV6-5 to TRBJ2-5; the D call may be TRBD1 or TRBD2 (5 bases each). Trimming removed 7 bases at V and 2 bases at J, with 11 bases between. The CDR3 runs 13 residues. Germline loops: CDR1 MNHEY, CDR2 SVGAGI.

V and J are TRBV6-2 or TRBV6-3 and TRBJ2-3, with D maybe TRBD1 (5 bases). The V gene lost 5 bases and the J gene lost 4 bases, with 13 bases spanning the gap. The length of the CDR3 is 14 residues. Germline lookup yields CDR1 MNHEY and CDR2 SVGEGT. CDR3 coding DNA: TGTGCCAGCAGTCGACAGATTAGCCCAGATACGCAGTATTTT. Protein sequence: CASSRQISPDTQYF.

The genes are TRBV27 and TRBJ1-2; 9 nucleotides match TRBD1. The CDR3 consists of 14 residues. V lost 7 bases to trimming and J lost 8 bases; unmatched junction nucleotides: 11. Germline V gives CDR1 MNHEY, CDR2 SMNVEV (reference sequence). The DNA of the CDR3 is TGTGCCAGCAAAGAACAGGGGGCAGCGGGGGGCTACACCTTC. The encoded protein is CASKEQGAAGGYTF.

The genes are TRBV6-2 or TRBV6-3 and TRBJ2-5; 11 nucleotides line up with TRBD2. CDR3 length equals 17 residues. With V trimmed by 6 bases and J by 3 bases, 12 bases remained unmatched. Germline V lookup: CDR1 MNHEY, CDR2 SVGEGT. This chain's CDR3 is CASSYSLAGVGEETQYF. DNA of the CDR3: TGTGCCAGCAGCTATTCACTAGCGGGAGTCGGGGAAGAGACCCAGTACTTC.

This clonotype turned up a few times. The chain links TRBV29-1 to TRBJ1-1; possible D gene TRBD1, 6 bases. There are 14 residues in the CDR3. Germline CDR1 and CDR2: SQVTM and ANQGSEA. The V gene lost 4 bases and the J gene lost 0 bases, with 12 bases spanning the gap. For the CDR3, the DNA is TGCAGCGTTGCTTATCGGGGGCTGAACACTGAAGCTTTCTTT. It yields the protein CSVAYRGLNTEAFF.

This clonotype was recorded at least ten times. The chain uses TRBV7-3 and TRBJ2-7; either TRBD1 or TRBD2 may fit D (5 bases each). Germline V gene data show CDR1 as SGHTA and CDR2 as FQGTGA. V dropped 1 base and J dropped 2 bases, with 12 bases sitting between them. The CDR3 loop spans 15 amino acids. CDR3 nucleotides: TGTGCCAGCAGCTTAAGGGCAGGGAGCCCCTACGAGCAGTACTTC. This translates into CASSLRAGSPYEQYF.

The V and J genes are TRBV18 and TRBJ2-7; TRBD1 agrees at 8 bases. Germline V lookup: CDR1 KGHSH, CDR2 LQKENI. V lost 3 bases, J lost 4 bases, and 11 bases stayed unmatched. There are 16 residues in the CDR3. The CDR3 DNA follows: TGTGCCAGCTCACCCCCGGGTGGGACAGGAGAATACGAGCAGTACTTC. It yields the protein CASSPPGGTGEYEQYF.

The table lists this clonotype with many counts. V usage is TRBV29-1 and J usage is TRBJ2-1; D unresolved. The CDR3 covers 17 residues. Per germline, CDR1 SQVTM and CDR2 ANQGSEA. V lost 3 bases, J lost 0 bases, and 18 bases lay in between. The CDR3 is CSVEGHFASSSYNEQFF. As DNA, the CDR3 is TGCAGCGTTGAGGGCCACTTCGCGTCAAGCTCCTACAATGAGCAGTTCTTC.

As DNA, the CDR3 is TGTGCCAGCAGCACGAACCGGGACAGTAATCAGCCCCAGCATTTT. Translation: CASSTNRDSNQPQHF. The chain couples TRBV11-2 to TRBJ1-5; TRBD1 agrees at 7 bases. The CDR3 is made up of 15 amino acids. Germline CDR1 reads SGHAT; CDR2 reads FQNNGV. V shed 5 bases, J shed 4 bases, and the junction held 8 bases outside the gene matches.

This clonotype was counted a few times. The chain combines TRBV10-3 with TRBJ2-3; the D gene is possibly TRBD1 (6 bases). The CDR3 is 14 amino acids. Germline loops: CDR1 ENHRY, CDR2 SYGVKD. V shed 6 bases and J shed 3 bases, with 13 bases lying between them. The CDR3 nucleotides read TGTGCCATCAGGGACGGGACAAGGACAGATACGCAGTATTTT. Amino acids: CAIRDGTRTDTQYF.

This clonotype has only a few counts. The chain recombines TRBV6-5 with TRBJ2-2; D ambiguous. Germline CDR1 MNHEY, CDR2 SVGAGI. V was clipped by 5 bases and J by 4 bases, with 11 bases between them. This CDR3 comprises 14 residues. In nucleotides, the CDR3 is TGTGCCAGCAGTCCCGGCGTGAGCACCGGGGAGCTGTTTTTT. This codes for CASSPGVSTGELFF.

This sequence joins TRBV28 and TRBJ2-7, with TRBD2 as a possible D gene (6 bases). Per the germline V gene, CDR1 is MDHEN and CDR2 is SYDVKM. CDR3 length: 13 residues. Trimming cost V 0 bases and J 4 bases, with 7 bases left between them. The CDR3 loop is CASSLWGGYEQYF. The CDR3 bases are TGTGCCAGCAGTTTATGGGGGGGATACGAGCAGTACTTC.

The genes are TRBV5-1 and TRBJ1-1; 11 positions agree with TRBD1. This CDR3 is 15 amino acids long. CDR1 and CDR2 (germline): SGHRS, YFSETQ. With 4 bases clipped from V and 6 bases from J, the junction kept 8 bases outside the gene matches. This chain's CDR3 is CASSAGQGASAEAFF. DNA for the CDR3: TGCGCCAGCAGCGCCGGACAGGGGGCTTCGGCTGAAGCTTTCTTT.

The gene calls are TRBV29-1 and TRBJ2-1; either TRBD1 or TRBD2 may fit D (5 bases each). The V end lost 3 bases, the J end lost 3 bases, and 6 bases lay between the germline ends. This CDR3 is 12 amino acids long. The germline gives CDR1 SQVTM, CDR2 ANQGSEA. CDR3 in amino acids: CSVEGDYNEQFF. Here the CDR3 DNA reads TGCAGCGTTGAGGGGGACTACAATGAGCAGTTCTTC.

This clonotype was counted a few times. V usage is TRBV5-5 and J usage is TRBJ1-5; D ambiguous. Germline CDR1 and CDR2: SGHKS and YYEKEE (reference sequence). Trimming cost V 0 bases and J 7 bases, with 11 bases left between them. This CDR3 is built from 14 residues. CDR3 region: CASSLVLMGQPQHF. The CDR3 DNA is TGTGCCAGCAGCTTGGTTCTTATGGGGCAGCCCCAGCATTTT.

As regards this clonotype: One end of the junction fails to match germline, which may point to a read error. V gene TRBV20-1 combines with J gene TRBJ1-5; 7 bases fit TRBD1. The germline V gene has CDR1 DFQATT and CDR2 SNEGSKA (reference sequence). The CDR3 length is 15 residues. The CDR3 DNA is TGCAGTGCAAGAGCGCCGACAGGGAGCAATCAGCCCCAGCATTTT. It codes for CSARAPTGSNQPQHF.

This clonotype has a handful of counts. The chain is built from TRBV28 and TRBJ2-5, with D hard to call. CDR1 MDHEN and CDR2 SYDVKM come from the germline V gene. Trimming removed 1 base at V and 2 bases at J, with 8 bases between. The length of the CDR3 is 14 residues. The CDR3 nucleotides read TGTGCCAGCAGTTTATCACTGACACAAGAGACCCAGTACTTC. Its protein product is CASSLSLTQETQYF.

This clonotype was counted between two and nine times. This sequence joins TRBV27 and TRBJ2-1, with TRBD2 matching 9 bases. V gave up 5 bases and J gave up 0 bases; unmatched junction bases: 5. This CDR3 is built from 16 residues. Germline CDR1 and CDR2: MNHEY and SMNVEV (reference sequence). CDR3 coding DNA: TGTGCCAGCAGTCCTTCGACTAGCGGCTCCTACAATGAGCAGTTCTTC. This sequence encodes CASSPSTSGSYNEQFF.

The rearrangement joins TRBV9 to TRBJ2-7, with D maybe TRBD2 (5 bases). This CDR3 comprises 15 residues. V shed 3 bases and J shed 2 bases, with 15 bases lying between them. Germline loops: CDR1 SGDLS, CDR2 YYNGEE. CDR3 sequence (DNA): TGTGCCAGCAGCGATGGTTTAAGCGGTCCCTACGAGCAGTACTTC. This gives the protein CASSDGLSGPYEQYF.